Listed here are 30 T cell receptor beta chains from one sample, sequenced in a study of radiotherapy plus CTLA-4 blockade in lung cancer. Produced via immunoSEQ multiplex PCR; TCRdb's table is partial and in-frame only. The sample consists of roughly 42,000 clones, 50% to 70% of them appearing once. The input for sequencing was peripheral blood, taken from a patient treated with radiotherapy plus ipilimumab. The receptor set was obtained from a human donor with non-small cell lung cancer who had a partial response to radiotherapy plus ipilimumab.

In this sample, this clone turned up once. The V call is TRBV5-1, the J call TRBJ2-5; 8 bases line up with TRBD2. V lost 1 base, J lost 3 bases, and 5 bases stayed unmatched. The CDR3 contains 15 residues. CDR1 and CDR2 from the germline V gene are SGHRS and YFSETQ. CDR3 protein: CASSLRGAGEETQYF. CDR3 DNA: TGCGCCAGCAGCTTGAGGGGAGCGGGGGAAGAGACCCAGTACTTC.

V is TRBV30 and J is TRBJ1-1; D not certain. Trimming took off 2 bases at V and 10 bases at J, with 14 bases between the two ends. Germline loops: CDR1 GTSNPN, CDR2 SVGIG (reference sequence). The CDR3 is made up of 12 amino acids. The CDR3 DNA reads as TGTGCCTGGAGTCCCCGGGGAGCGGGAGCTTTCTTT. This encodes CAWSPRGAGAFF.

This clone appeared a few times. The rearrangement joins TRBV7-9 to TRBJ1-1; D gene uncertain. Germline V gene data show CDR1 as SEHNR and CDR2 as FQNEAQ (reference sequence). V gave up 1 base and J gave up 0 bases, with 6 bases separating them. CDR3 length: 14 amino acids. CDR3 sequence (DNA): TGTGCCAGCAGCTTAGAACAGCTGAACACTGAAGCTTTCTTT. Translation gives CASSLEQLNTEAFF. Supplemented by reference TRBV7-9 and TRBJ1-1, the full variable domain reads DTGVSQNPRHKITKRGQNVTFRCDPISEHNRLYWYRQTLGQGPEFLTYFQNEAQLEKSRLLSDRFSAERPKGSFSTLEIQRTEQGDSAMYLCASSLEQLNTEAFFGQGTRLTVV.

This clone was counted a single time. The chain is built from TRBV2 and TRBJ1-1, with 8 bases that match TRBD1. The CDR3 spans 13 residues. Germline V gene lookup returns CDR1 SNHLY and CDR2 FYNNEI. Unmatched junction bases numbered 0, after V lost 6 bases and J lost 0 bases. The CDR3 loop is CASRGQVNTEAFF. The CDR3 bases are TGTGCCAGCAGGGGACAGGTGAACACTGAAGCTTTCTTT.

V gene TRBV19 combines with J gene TRBJ1-5; the match to TRBD1 covers 8 bases. This CDR3 spans 14 amino acids. V gave up 5 bases and J gave up 5 bases; unmatched junction bases: 5. Looked up from germline, CDR1 is LNHDA and CDR2 is SQIVND (reference sequence). The CDR3 loop is CASSLGTGYQPQHF. The CDR3 bases are TGTGCCAGTAGTCTTGGGACAGGCTATCAGCCCCAGCATTTT.

This clone was seen only once. The rearrangement links TRBV7-2 to TRBJ2-1; 12 bases are shared with TRBD2. The CDR3 runs 16 residues. V lost 7 bases, J lost 2 bases, and 6 bases stayed unmatched. Germline CDR1 SGHTA, CDR2 FQGNSA. CDR3 sequence reads: CASKPSGGAAYNEQFF. CDR3 DNA: TGTGCCAGCAAACCTAGCGGGGGGGCGGCCTACAATGAGCAGTTCTTC.

The genes are TRBV11-2 and TRBJ2-1, with unresolved D. The CDR3 runs to 16 residues. The germline gives CDR1 SGHAT, CDR2 FQNNGV. V lost 3 bases and J lost 0, with 12 bases in between. The CDR3 protein is CASSFDIRSSYNEQFF. CDR3 nucleotide sequence: TGTGCCAGCAGCTTCGACATTAGATCCTCCTACAATGAGCAGTTCTTC.

This chain uses TRBV7-2 with TRBJ2-5; D perhaps matches TRBD2 (7 bases). V was cut by 5 bases and J by 5 bases, with 12 bases left in between. Germline V CDR1 and CDR2: SGHTA, FQGNSA. This CDR3 has 13 amino acids. This chain's CDR3 is CASSPGGTETQYF. The CDR3 nucleotides are TGTGCCAGCAGCCCGGGGGGCACGGAGACCCAGTACTTC.

A few counts support this clone. The V and J genes are TRBV13 and TRBJ1-2; 7 positions match TRBD1. Losses at the gene ends were 5 bases for V and 4 bases for J; bases not matched to a gene: 10. CDR1 is PRHDT and CDR2 is FYEKMQ in the germline V gene (reference sequence). CDR3 length: 15 residues. The CDR3 loop is CASSQSGGGAYGYTF. The CDR3 nucleotides are TGTGCCAGCAGCCAAAGTGGAGGGGGCGCCTATGGCTACACCTTC.

The genes are TRBV10-1 and TRBJ2-1; 7 bases map to TRBD2. The CDR3 extends over 14 amino acids. V was pared by 9 bases and J by 3 bases, with 8 bases of the junction left unmatched. Germline CDR1 reads WNHNN; CDR2 reads SYGVQD (reference sequence). For the CDR3, the DNA is TGCGCCAGGATTAGCGGGTCGGACTACAATGAGCAGTTCTTC. Translation: CARISGSDYNEQFF.

This chain connects TRBV2 to TRBJ2-5, with a possible D match to TRBD2 (6 bases). Trimming removed 6 bases at V and 5 bases at J, with 13 bases between. The germline V gene encodes CDR1 SNHLY and CDR2 FYNNEI. The CDR3 has 13 residues. CDR3 coding DNA: TGTGCCAGCAGCCGCGGGATCGGGGAGACCCAGTACTTC. This encodes CASSRGIGETQYF.

This chain links TRBV5-1 with TRBJ1-1; tentatively, D is TRBD1 (6 bases). V gave up 1 base and J gave up 1 base, with 8 bases separating them. CDR1 and CDR2 from the germline V gene are SGHRS and YFSETQ. The CDR3 has 14 amino acids. The CDR3 coding sequence is TGCGCCAGCAGCTTGCAGGGGACGAACACTGAAGCTTTCTTT. Protein: CASSLQGTNTEAFF.

The CDR3 spells CASSLRGTSTDTQYF. The DNA of the CDR3 is TGCGCCAGCAGCTTGCGTGGGACTAGCACAGATACGCAGTATTTT. The chain joins TRBV5-1 to TRBJ2-3, with D possibly TRBD2 on 6 matching bases. There are 15 residues in the CDR3. V gave up 1 base and J gave up 0 bases, with 9 bases separating them. The germline V gene has CDR1 SGHRS and CDR2 YFSETQ.

This clone has a handful of counts. The gene calls are TRBV5-6 and TRBJ2-1; D might be TRBD1 (6 bases). The CDR3 loop spans 17 amino acids. The V gene's germline CDR1 is SGHDT and CDR2 YYEEEE. V was pared by 0 bases and J by 0 bases, with 13 bases between. Here the CDR3 reads CASSLGGQMSSYNEQFF. CDR3 DNA: TGTGCCAGCAGCTTGGGCGGACAGATGAGCTCCTACAATGAGCAGTTCTTC.

CDR3: CASSSRTVAGTVFF. CDR3 nucleotides: TGTGCCAGCAGCTCCCGAACCGTGGCGGGTACAGTTTTCTTT. V is TRBV9 and J is TRBJ1-1; the D is unclear. Germline V gene lookup returns CDR1 SGDLS and CDR2 YYNGEE. CDR3 size: 14 residues. Trimming removed 4 bases at V and 13 bases at J, with 23 bases between.

The chain carries TRBV10-3 and TRBJ2-1, with TRBD1 identical over 9 bases. CDR3 length: 15 amino acids. The V gene's germline CDR1 is ENHRY and CDR2 SYGVKD. The J segment lost 6 bases and the V segment lost 10 bases, leaving 13 bases of the junction unmatched. The CDR3 bases are TGTGCCACAGGGGGTGGGGACAGGGAGCCCAATGAGCAGTTCTTC. It yields the protein CATGGGDREPNEQFF.

V is TRBV7-8 and J is TRBJ2-2, with 10 bases identical to TRBD1. Trimming cost V 1 base and J 0 bases; bases outside gene matches: 17. The CDR3 spans 22 residues. Germline V gene data show CDR1 as SGHVS and CDR2 as FQNEAQ. The CDR3, as DNA: TGTGCCAGCAGCTTAGTAAGGTGGGGGGGGACAGGGGACTTAACGAACACCGGGGAGCTGTTTTTT. Its protein product is CASSLVRWGGTGDLTNTGELFF.

V and J are TRBV30 and TRBJ2-7; 10 positions agree with TRBD2. CDR1 GTSNPN and CDR2 SVGIG come from the germline V gene (reference sequence). This CDR3 has 15 residues. Unmatched junction bases numbered 6, after V lost 4 bases and J lost 0 bases. DNA for the CDR3: TGTGCCTGGACCTCAGCGGGAGGGTACTCCTACGAGCAGTACTTC. Translating it yields CAWTSAGGYSYEQYF.

This clone was found a few times. The genes are TRBV9 and TRBJ2-2; 7 bases are a match to TRBD1. The V gene end was trimmed by 4 bases and the J gene end by 7 bases; junction bases not matched to a gene: 13. Germline loops: CDR1 SGDLS, CDR2 YYNGEE. The CDR3 runs to 16 residues. In DNA, the CDR3 is TGTGCCAGCAGCTCACTACTGACAGGGTTGAACGGGGAGCTGTTTTTT. This codes for CASSSLLTGLNGELFF.

The V gene is TRBV19, the J gene TRBJ1-5; D remains ambiguous. The CDR3 consists of 13 residues. V was cut by 0 bases and J by 4 bases, with 4 bases left in between. Germline CDR1 is LNHDA and CDR2 is SQIVND (reference sequence). CDR3 residues: CASSIDTNQPQHF. In nucleotides, the CDR3 is TGTGCCAGTAGTATAGACACAAATCAGCCCCAGCATTTT.

The CDR3 nucleotides are TGTGCCAGCAGCCTCCTTGGGGAGTCTAACTATGGCTACACCTTC. Residues: CASSLLGESNYGYTF. The chain employs TRBV5-6 and TRBJ1-2; D is unresolved. Germline CDR1 SGHDT, CDR2 YYEEEE. This CDR3 has 15 amino acids. The germline V and J ends were trimmed by 4 bases and 0 bases, with 13 bases remaining between them.

This clone was observed a handful of times. This sequence joins TRBV4-3 and TRBJ1-1; tentatively, D is TRBD1 (6 bases). The CDR3 totals 15 residues. Germline values: CDR1 LGHNA, CDR2 YSLEER. Trimming cost V 0 bases and J 5 bases, with 13 bases left between them. This CDR3 is CASSQDVAGATEAFF. The CDR3 DNA is TGCGCCAGCAGCCAAGATGTGGCAGGGGCTACTGAAGCTTTCTTT.

This chain uses TRBV4-2 with TRBJ1-6; TRBD1 is a possible D gene (5 bases). Trimming left V 1 base short and J 10 bases short, with 14 bases between. The CDR3 length is 15 residues. Germline V gene sequence: CDR1 LGHNA, CDR2 YNFKEQ. The DNA of the CDR3 is TGTGCCAGCAGCCAAGGCAAGGGGCACTGGTCACCCCTCCACTTT. Translated: CASSQGKGHWSPLHF.

This chain links TRBV7-2 with TRBJ2-3; maybe TRBD2 (5 bases). The CDR3 runs 13 residues. Trimming pared 3 bases from V and 4 bases from J, leaving 8 bases between. Germline CDR1 SGHTA, CDR2 FQGNSA. Here the CDR3 DNA reads TGTGCCAGCAGCTTCGGGATAGCAGATACGCAGTATTTT. This gives the protein CASSFGIADTQYF.

This clone was recorded a few times. The V and J genes are TRBV10-3 and TRBJ2-7, with TRBD1 matching over 9 bases. V shed 7 bases, J shed 3 bases, and the junction held 1 base outside the gene matches. CDR3 size: 12 residues. The germline CDR1 and CDR2 sequences are ENHRY and SYGVKD. As DNA, the CDR3 is TGTGCCATCATGGGACAGGGCTACGAGCAGTACTTC. Its protein is CAIMGQGYEQYF.

This clone was seen only a few times. This chain connects TRBV5-1 to TRBJ2-1; tentative D call: TRBD1 (5 bases). The CDR3 extends over 15 amino acids. Looked up from germline, CDR1 is SGHRS and CDR2 is YFSETQ. V gave up 5 bases and J gave up 3 bases, with 15 bases separating them. CDR3 sequence (DNA): TGCGCCAGCAGTTTAAGGACATATAACTACAATGAGCAGTTCTTC. Amino acids: CASSLRTYNYNEQFF.

The V call is TRBV7-9, the J call TRBJ1-1, with D maybe TRBD1 (6 bases). In germline, CDR1 is SEHNR, CDR2 FQNEAQ (reference sequence). CDR3 length: 15 amino acids. Trimming stripped 1 base from V and 4 bases from J, with 13 bases between. CDR3 sequence: CASSLGQVGSTEAFF. The CDR3 coding sequence is TGTGCCAGCAGCTTAGGACAGGTGGGGAGCACTGAAGCTTTCTTT.

This chain joins TRBV6-5 and TRBJ2-2; D not certain. CDR1 MNHEY and CDR2 SVGAGI come from the germline V gene. This CDR3 comprises 15 residues. CDR3 in DNA: TGTGCTCGGCCGTGTCCAAAAGAGGACACCGGGGAGCTGTTTTTT. This encodes CARPCPKEDTGELFF.

J is TRBJ2-7 and V is TRBV4-1; TRBD1 matches 7 bases. Germline trimming cut 1 base from V and 2 bases from J; bases unmatched to any gene: 8. The CDR3 covers 16 residues. CDR1 and CDR2 (germline): MGHRA, YSYEKL. The CDR3: CASSQASDRVTYEQYF. CDR3 in DNA: TGCGCCAGCAGCCAAGCGAGCGACAGGGTTACCTACGAGCAGTACTTC.

Only one count was recorded for this clone. The chain is built from TRBV7-9 and TRBJ2-1; possibly TRBD2 for D (6 bases). The CDR3 runs to 14 residues. The germline gives CDR1 SEHNR, CDR2 FQNEAQ (reference sequence). Between the trimmed V and J ends, which lost 2 bases and 1 base, there was a span of 6 bases. CDR3 sequence (DNA): TGTGCCAGCAGCTTAAGCGGGTCCTACAATGAGCAGTTCTTC. Amino acids: CASSLSGSYNEQFF.